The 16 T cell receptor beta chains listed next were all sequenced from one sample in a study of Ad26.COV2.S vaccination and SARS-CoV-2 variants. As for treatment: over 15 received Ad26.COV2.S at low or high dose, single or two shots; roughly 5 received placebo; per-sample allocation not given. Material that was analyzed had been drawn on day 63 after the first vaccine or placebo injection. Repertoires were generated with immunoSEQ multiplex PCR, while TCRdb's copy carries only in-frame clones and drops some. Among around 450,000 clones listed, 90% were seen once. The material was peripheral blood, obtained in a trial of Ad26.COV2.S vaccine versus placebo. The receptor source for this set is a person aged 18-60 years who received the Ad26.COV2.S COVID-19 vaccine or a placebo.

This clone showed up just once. The CDR3 DNA sequence: TGCGCCAGCAGTCAGGGAGATACTGAAGCTTTCTTT. Residues: CASSQGDTEAFF. V gene TRBV5-1 combines with J gene TRBJ1-1; maybe TRBD1 (5 bases). The CDR3 consists of 12 residues. In germline, CDR1 is SGHRS, CDR2 YFSETQ. Trimming took 5 bases from V and 5 from J, leaving 10 bases between them.

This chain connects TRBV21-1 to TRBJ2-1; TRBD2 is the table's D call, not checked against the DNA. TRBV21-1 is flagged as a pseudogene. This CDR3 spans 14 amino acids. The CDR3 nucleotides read TGTGCCAGCAGCAAAGAACAGACTAACTTTGAGCAGTTCTTC. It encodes CASSKEQTNFEQFF.

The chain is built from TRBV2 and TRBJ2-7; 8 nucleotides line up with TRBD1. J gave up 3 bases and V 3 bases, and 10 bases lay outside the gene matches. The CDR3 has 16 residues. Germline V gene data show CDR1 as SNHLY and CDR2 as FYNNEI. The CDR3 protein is CASSDFRQGPYYEQYF. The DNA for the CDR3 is TGTGCCAGCAGTGATTTCCGACAGGGGCCATACTACGAGCAGTACTTC.

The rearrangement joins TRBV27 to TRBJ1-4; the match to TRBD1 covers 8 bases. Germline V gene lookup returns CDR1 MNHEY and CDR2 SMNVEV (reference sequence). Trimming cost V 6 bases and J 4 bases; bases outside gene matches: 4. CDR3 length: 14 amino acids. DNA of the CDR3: TGTGCCAGCAGACTACAGGGGGTTAATGAAAAACTGTTTTTT. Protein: CASRLQGVNEKLFF.

The CDR3 loop is CASTIGNQPQHF. The CDR3, as DNA: TGTGCCAGCACGATAGGGAATCAGCCCCAGCATTTT. The chain carries TRBV2 and TRBJ1-5, with D hard to call. Germline lookup yields CDR1 SNHLY and CDR2 FYNNEI. The germline V and J ends were trimmed by 7 bases and 4 bases, with 8 bases remaining between them. The CDR3 length is 12 residues.

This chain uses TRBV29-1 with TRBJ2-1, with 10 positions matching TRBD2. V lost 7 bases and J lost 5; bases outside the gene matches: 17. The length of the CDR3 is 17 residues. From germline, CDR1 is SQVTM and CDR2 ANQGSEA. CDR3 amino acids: CSARGSGLAGVDNEQFF. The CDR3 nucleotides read TGCAGCGCCAGAGGGTCGGGCCTAGCGGGAGTAGACAATGAGCAGTTCTTC.

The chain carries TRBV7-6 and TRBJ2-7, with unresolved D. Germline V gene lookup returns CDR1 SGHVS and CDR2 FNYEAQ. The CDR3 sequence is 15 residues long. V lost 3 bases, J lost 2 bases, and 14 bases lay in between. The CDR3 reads CASSFRDNSPYEQYF. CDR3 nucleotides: TGTGCCAGCAGCTTCCGCGACAACAGCCCCTACGAGCAGTACTTC.

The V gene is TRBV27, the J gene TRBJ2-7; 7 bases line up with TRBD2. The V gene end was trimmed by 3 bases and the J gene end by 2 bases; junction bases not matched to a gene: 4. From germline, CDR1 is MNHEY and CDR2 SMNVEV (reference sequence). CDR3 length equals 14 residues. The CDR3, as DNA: TGTGCCAGCAGTTTCGCTAGCGGCACCTACGAGCAGTACTTC. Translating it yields CASSFASGTYEQYF.

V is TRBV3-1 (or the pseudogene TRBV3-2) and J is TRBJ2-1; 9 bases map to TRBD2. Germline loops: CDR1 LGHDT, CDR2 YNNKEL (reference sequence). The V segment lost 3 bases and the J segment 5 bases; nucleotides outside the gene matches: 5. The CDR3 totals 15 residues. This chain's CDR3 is CASSHGLAPDNEQFF. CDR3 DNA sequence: TGTGCCAGCAGCCACGGACTAGCGCCCGACAATGAGCAGTTCTTC.

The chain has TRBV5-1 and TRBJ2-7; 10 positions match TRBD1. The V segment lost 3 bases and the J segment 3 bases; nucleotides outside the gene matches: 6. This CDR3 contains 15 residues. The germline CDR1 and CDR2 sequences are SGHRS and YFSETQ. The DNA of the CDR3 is TGCGCCAGCAGCTCCACCGGGACAGGGGTCTACGAGCAGTACTTC. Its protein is CASSSTGTGVYEQYF.

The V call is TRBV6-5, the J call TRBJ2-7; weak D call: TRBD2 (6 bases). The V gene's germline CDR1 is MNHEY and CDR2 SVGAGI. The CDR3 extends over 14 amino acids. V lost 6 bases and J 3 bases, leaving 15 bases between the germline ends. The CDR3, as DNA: TGTGCCAGCAGCCCCGGACTACTTATCTACGAGCAGTACTTC. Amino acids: CASSPGLLIYEQYF.

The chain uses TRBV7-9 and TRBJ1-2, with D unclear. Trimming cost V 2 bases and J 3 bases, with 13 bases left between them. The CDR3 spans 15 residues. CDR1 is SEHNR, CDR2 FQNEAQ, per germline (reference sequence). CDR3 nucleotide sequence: TGTGCCAGCAGCTTAATGGCGCAAACATACTATGGCTACACCTTC. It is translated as CASSLMAQTYYGYTF.

CDR3 coding DNA: TGTGCCAGCTCACCACCGGGTTTGGGGGATAAGGAGCAGTTCTTC. Its translation is CASSPPGLGDKEQFF. The rearrangement joins TRBV18 to TRBJ2-1; TRBD1 or TRBD2 may be the D gene (5 bases each). Germline V gene lookup returns CDR1 KGHSH and CDR2 LQKENI. This CDR3 is built from 15 residues. Deletions cut 0 bases from V and 10 bases from J, with 16 bases between.

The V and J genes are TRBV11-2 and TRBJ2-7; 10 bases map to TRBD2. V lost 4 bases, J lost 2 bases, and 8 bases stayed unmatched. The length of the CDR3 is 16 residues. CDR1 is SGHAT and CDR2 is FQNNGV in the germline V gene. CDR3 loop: CASSYLTSGIPYEQYF. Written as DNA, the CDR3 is TGTGCCAGCAGCTACCTTACTAGCGGGATTCCCTACGAGCAGTACTTC.

CDR3 bases: TGTGCCAGCAGCGTAGCTCAAGCGCTTCTCAATGAGCAGTTCTTC. This codes for CASSVAQALLNEQFF. This rearrangement joins TRBV9 to TRBJ2-1; the D is unclear. Germline CDR1 is SGDLS and CDR2 is YYNGEE. The CDR3 loop spans 15 amino acids. Between the trimmed V and J ends, which lost 0 bases and 6 bases, there was a span of 13 bases.

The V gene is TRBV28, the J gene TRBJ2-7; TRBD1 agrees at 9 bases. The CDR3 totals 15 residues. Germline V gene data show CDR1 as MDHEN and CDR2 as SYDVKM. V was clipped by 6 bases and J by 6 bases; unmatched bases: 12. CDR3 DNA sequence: TGTGCCAGCAGCTCGCAATCCGGGACAGGGTTCGAGCAGTACTTC. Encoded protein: CASSSQSGTGFEQYF.